The 30 T cell receptor beta chains given below trace back to one sample, sequenced in a study of regulatory T cells. Overall study findings and caveats: Hydrophobic residues at CDR3 positions 6 and 7 were enriched in conventional CD4+ T cells of CD3G-deficient patients.

The primer mix had 52 TRBV and 13 TRBJ primers. Clones were sequenced by immunoSEQ multiplex PCR, and TCRdb holds only the in-frame ones, with some missing. The sample holds under 30,000 clones, approximately 91% seen once. No antigen has been identified for these receptors. The sequenced sample consisted of conventional CD4+ T cells sorted from blood. The receptors come from a child younger than 18 with CD3G deficiency.

This chain connects TRBV30 to TRBJ2-1, with a possible D match to TRBD1 (8 bases). The ends were cut back, 3 bases at V and 4 bases at J, with 16 bases in the middle. The germline CDR1 and CDR2 sequences are GTSNPN and SVGIG (reference sequence). This CDR3 comprises 15 residues. CDR3 loop: CAWRGQGGGYNEQFF. CDR3 bases: TGTGCCTGGAGAGGACAGGGCGGGGGATACAATGAGCAGTTCTTC.

This CDR3 is CASSPTTPSYEQYF. CDR3 sequence (DNA): TGCGCCAGCAGCCCTACGACCCCTTCCTACGAGCAGTACTTC. The rearrangement joins TRBV5-1 to TRBJ2-7; D remains ambiguous. V lost 4 bases, J lost 1 base, and 12 bases lay in between. Germline values: CDR1 SGHRS, CDR2 YFSETQ. This CDR3 region has 14 residues. Filled out from reference TRBV5-1 and TRBJ2-7, the complete variable domain reads KAGVTQTPRYLIKTRGQQVTLSCSPISGHRSVSWYQQTPGQGLQFLFEYFSETQRNKGNFPGRFSGRQFSNSRSEMNVSTLELGDSALYLCASSPTTPSYEQYFGPGTRLTVT.

This rearrangement joins TRBV11-2 to TRBJ2-7; a weak D match, TRBD2 (6 bases). The CDR3 sequence is 14 residues long. From germline, CDR1 is SGHAT and CDR2 FQNNGV. Trimming took 4 bases from V and 5 from J, leaving 15 bases between them. In nucleotides, the CDR3 is TGTGCCAGCAGCTCCTCGCGACTAGTCCACGAGCAGTACTTC. The encoded protein is CASSSSRLVHEQYF.

V usage is TRBV28 and J usage is TRBJ2-7; 10 bases line up with TRBD1. Germline V gives CDR1 MDHEN, CDR2 SYDVKM. J was trimmed by 3 bases and V by 2 bases; bases with no gene match: 1. CDR3 length: 14 residues. The CDR3 sequence is CASSLRTGGYEQYF. CDR3 bases: TGTGCCAGCAGTTTAAGGACAGGGGGCTACGAGCAGTACTTC. The full variable domain, with the rest looked up from reference TRBV28 and TRBJ2-7, is DVKVTQSSRYLVKRTGEKVFLECVQDMDHENMFWYRQDPGLGLRLIYFSYDVKMKEKGDIPEGYSVSREKKERFSLILESASTNQTSMYLCASSLRTGGYEQYFGPGTRLTVT.

V and J are TRBV28 and TRBJ2-7; unclear D gene. CDR1 MDHEN and CDR2 SYDVKM come from the germline V gene. This CDR3 spans 15 amino acids. Trimming took 8 bases from V and 2 from J, leaving 19 bases between them. CDR3 residues: CASSDLMGFPYEQYF. CDR3 coding DNA: TGTGCCAGCTCAGACCTTATGGGATTCCCCTACGAGCAGTACTTC. Variable domain in full (rest from reference TRBV28 and TRBJ2-7): DVKVTQSSRYLVKRTGEKVFLECVQDMDHENMFWYRQDPGLGLRLIYFSYDVKMKEKGDIPEGYSVSREKKERFSLILESASTNQTSMYLCASSDLMGFPYEQYFGPGTRLTVT.

The chain employs TRBV5-1 and TRBJ2-3, with 8 bases identical to TRBD1. The length of the CDR3 is 13 residues. Germline-derived CDR1 and CDR2 are SGHRS and YFSETQ. The V and J ends lost 5 bases and 6 bases, in that order; junction bases with no gene match: 5. The CDR3 DNA reads TGCGCCAGCAGTCAGGGGGCAACTGATACGCAGTATTTT. Protein sequence: CASSQGATDTQYF.

This sequence joins TRBV19 and TRBJ1-5; perhaps TRBD1 as D (6 bases). Germline lookup yields CDR1 LNHDA and CDR2 SQIVND (reference sequence). V gave up 5 bases and J gave up 0 bases, with 26 bases separating them. The CDR3 extends over 20 amino acids. In nucleotides, the CDR3 is TGTGCCAGTAGTGCAGGTTCCCCGGGACATCTTTTTCTTAGCAATCAGCCCCAGCATTTT. It is translated as CASSAGSPGHLFLSNQPQHF.

V is TRBV19 and J is TRBJ2-2; D may be TRBD2 (6 bases). The CDR3 runs to 13 residues. CDR1 and CDR2 (germline): LNHDA, SQIVND (reference sequence). Trimming pared 8 bases from V and 2 bases from J, leaving 9 bases between. The CDR3 sequence is CASRDFNTGELFF. In nucleotides, the CDR3 is TGTGCCAGTCGGGACTTCAACACCGGGGAGCTGTTTTTT.

This clone was seen a few times. The chain links TRBV6-1 to TRBJ2-4; 7 bases fit TRBD1. J was trimmed by 3 bases and V by 4 bases; bases with no gene match: 0. CDR1 and CDR2 from the germline V gene are MNHNS and SASEGT. The CDR3 spans 13 residues. The CDR3 DNA follows: TGTGCCAGCAGTGCAGGGGGCAAAAACATTCAGTACTTC. Translating gives CASSAGGKNIQYF.

The chain joins TRBV6-1 to TRBJ2-7, with D perhaps TRBD1 or TRBD2 (7 bases each). With 2 bases removed from V and 7 bases from J, the gap between germline ends came to 12 bases. Looked up from germline, CDR1 is MNHNS and CDR2 is SASEGT. This CDR3 is built from 13 residues. DNA of the CDR3: TGTGCCAGCAGTGAACAGGGGGAGGGGGAGCAGTACTTC. This sequence encodes CASSEQGEGEQYF.

This clone was recorded a few times. This rearrangement joins TRBV7-9 to TRBJ2-5; possible D gene TRBD2, 5 bases. The V end was cut by 6 bases, the J end by 0 bases, with 14 bases between. The CDR3 is 15 residues long. Germline CDR1 SEHNR, CDR2 FQNEAQ (reference sequence). The CDR3 region is CASSLYIGDQETQYF. The CDR3 nucleotides read TGTGCCAGCAGTTTGTACATCGGGGACCAAGAGACCCAGTACTTC.

This chain links TRBV5-1 with TRBJ1-2; the D is unclear. Deletions cut 0 bases from V and 4 bases from J, with 10 bases between. The CDR3 spans 14 residues. Per the germline V gene, CDR1 is SGHRS and CDR2 is YFSETQ. The CDR3 DNA sequence: TGCGCCAGCAGCTTGGATTCAGCCGCCTATGGCTACACCTTC. It is translated as CASSLDSAAYGYTF.

Here the CDR3 DNA reads TGCGCCAGCAGCTTTTCGGGACAGGGCAATGAAAAACTGTTTTTT. The encoded protein is CASSFSGQGNEKLFF. J is TRBJ1-4 and V is TRBV5-1; TRBD1 matches 9 bases. This CDR3 contains 15 residues. V lost 2 bases to trimming and J lost 5 bases; unmatched junction nucleotides: 4. Germline CDR1 reads SGHRS; CDR2 reads YFSETQ.

The V and J genes are TRBV5-1 and TRBJ1-1; tentatively, D is TRBD1 (6 bases). The germline CDR1 and CDR2 sequences are SGHRS and YFSETQ. V was cut by 0 bases and J by 6 bases, with 12 bases left in between. This CDR3 comprises 14 residues. CDR3 sequence: CASSLEGGRAEAFF. In DNA, the CDR3 is TGCGCCAGCAGCTTGGAGGGGGGCCGGGCTGAAGCTTTCTTT. Full variable domain (missing parts from reference TRBV5-1 and TRBJ1-1): KAGVTQTPRYLIKTRGQQVTLSCSPISGHRSVSWYQQTPGQGLQFLFEYFSETQRNKGNFPGRFSGRQFSNSRSEMNVSTLELGDSALYLCASSLEGGRAEAFFGQGTRLTVV.

This chain uses TRBV28 with TRBJ2-7; D is possibly TRBD1 (5 bases). Germline lookup yields CDR1 MDHEN and CDR2 SYDVKM. The V end was cut by 7 bases, the J end by 2 bases, with 18 bases between. There are 15 residues in the CDR3. The CDR3 here is CASTPLGPGAYEQYF. The DNA of the CDR3 is TGTGCCAGCACCCCGTTGGGGCCAGGAGCCTACGAGCAGTACTTC.

The chain employs TRBV5-1 and TRBJ1-2; D is unclear. The CDR3 is 13 amino acids. Germline-derived CDR1 and CDR2 are SGHRS and YFSETQ. Trimming removed 4 bases at V and 0 bases at J, with 7 bases between. CDR3 in DNA: TGCGCCAGCAGCCCAGGATCTAACTATGGCTACACCTTC. Its translation is CASSPGSNYGYTF.

The V gene is TRBV28, the J gene TRBJ2-7, with D possibly being TRBD1 or TRBD2 (5 bases each). Trimming shortened V by 5 bases and J by 4 bases, and 9 bases separated the two germline ends. This CDR3 region has 12 residues. CDR1 and CDR2 (germline): MDHEN, SYDVKM. CDR3 in amino acids: CASSRDGYEQYF. CDR3 nucleotide sequence: TGTGCCAGCAGTCGGGACGGGTACGAGCAGTACTTC.

The chain combines TRBV7-9 with TRBJ2-3; D might be TRBD2 (5 bases). The ends were cut back, 3 bases at V and 0 bases at J, with 7 bases in the middle. Germline V gives CDR1 SEHNR, CDR2 FQNEAQ (reference sequence). This CDR3 has 14 amino acids. CDR3 sequence reads: CASSFGGSTDTQYF. In nucleotides, the CDR3 is TGTGCCAGCAGCTTCGGCGGGAGCACAGATACGCAGTATTTT.

V gene TRBV19 combines with J gene TRBJ2-1; 10 nucleotides line up with TRBD2. This CDR3 comprises 15 residues. Germline CDR1 and CDR2: LNHDA and SQIVND (reference sequence). J gave up 4 bases and V 4 bases, and 4 bases lay outside the gene matches. For the CDR3, the DNA is TGTGCCAGTAGTACCCGGACTAGCGGATACAATGAGCAGTTCTTC. Protein product: CASSTRTSGYNEQFF.

The CDR3 spells CASSYSGSAEAFF. DNA for the CDR3: TGTGCCAGCAGTTACTCGGGGTCCGCTGAAGCTTTCTTT. This chain connects TRBV6-6 to TRBJ1-1; no reliable D call. Germline V gene lookup returns CDR1 MNHNY and CDR2 SVGAGI (reference sequence). The V end was cut by 0 bases, the J end by 6 bases, with 8 bases between. This CDR3 is 13 amino acids long.

V and J are TRBV7-8 and TRBJ2-1, with 8 bases identical to TRBD2. J gave up 5 bases and V 5 bases, and 5 bases lay outside the gene matches. The CDR3 sequence is 14 residues long. Looked up from germline, CDR1 is SGHVS and CDR2 is FQNEAQ. Here the CDR3 reads CASSPREGDNEQFF. Written as DNA, the CDR3 is TGTGCCAGCAGCCCCCGGGAGGGGGACAATGAGCAGTTCTTC.

The gene calls are TRBV10-3 and TRBJ2-7; either TRBD1 or TRBD2 may fit D (5 bases each). Between the trimmed V and J ends, which lost 6 bases and 7 bases, there was a span of 16 bases. Per germline, CDR1 ENHRY and CDR2 SYGVKD. The CDR3 is 13 amino acids. In DNA form, the CDR3 reads TGTGCCATCAGCTCGGGACGGTGGCAGGAGCAGTACTTC. It codes for CAISSGRWQEQYF.

V is TRBV11-2 and J is TRBJ1-2; D gene unclear. There are 14 residues in the CDR3. From germline, CDR1 is SGHAT and CDR2 FQNNGV. The V gene lost 0 bases and the J gene lost 8 bases, with 13 bases spanning the gap. The CDR3 coding sequence is TGTGCCAGCAGCTTAGACGGCAGGAGAGGCGGCTACACCTTC. Protein product: CASSLDGRRGGYTF.

This CDR3 reads CASSLVPSGVPSYNEQFF. The CDR3 nucleotides are TGCGCCAGCAGCTTGGTCCCTAGCGGGGTCCCTTCCTACAATGAGCAGTTCTTC. V gene TRBV5-1 combines with J gene TRBJ2-1, with TRBD2 identical over 9 bases. The CDR3 runs 18 residues. V trimming: 0 bases; J trimming: 1 base; junction bases outside the gene matches: 8. The V gene's germline CDR1 is SGHRS and CDR2 YFSETQ.

This clone was observed a single time. The chain has TRBV28 and TRBJ2-4, with D perhaps TRBD2 (6 bases). Per germline, CDR1 MDHEN and CDR2 SYDVKM. Trimming removed 5 bases at V and 6 bases at J, with 17 bases between. The length of the CDR3 is 15 residues. The CDR3 DNA reads as TGTGCCAGCAGTCGCCGGGGGAACGTCGGAAACATTCAGTACTTC. It yields the protein CASSRRGNVGNIQYF. The full variable domain, completed using reference TRBV28 and TRBJ2-4, is DVKVTQSSRYLVKRTGEKVFLECVQDMDHENMFWYRQDPGLGLRLIYFSYDVKMKEKGDIPEGYSVSREKKERFSLILESASTNQTSMYLCASSRRGNVGNIQYFGAGTRLSVL.

V and J are TRBV6-1 and TRBJ2-7; D ambiguous. V gave up 4 bases and J gave up 7 bases, with 20 bases separating them. This CDR3 has 15 residues. Per germline, CDR1 MNHNS and CDR2 SASEGT. The DNA for the CDR3 is TGTGCCAGCAGTGCAAGCGAAGGGCTCTTACGGGAGCAGTACTTC. Translating it yields CASSASEGLLREQYF.

The chain uses TRBV30 and TRBJ2-3; D tentatively reads TRBD1 or TRBD2 (5 bases each). The CDR3 is made up of 12 amino acids. Trimming shortened V by 1 base and J by 7 bases, and 9 bases separated the two germline ends. Germline-derived CDR1 and CDR2 are GTSNPN and SVGIG (reference sequence). The CDR3 nucleotides read TGTGCCTGGAGTGCTCTGGGACATACGCAGTATTTT. Its protein is CAWSALGHTQYF.

The chain couples TRBV11-2 to TRBJ2-7; no firm D call. CDR1 is SGHAT and CDR2 is FQNNGV in the germline V gene. Trimming cost V 1 base and J 3 bases, with 4 bases left between them. The CDR3 totals 12 residues. CDR3 coding DNA: TGTGCCAGCAGCTTAGCAGGCTACGAGCAGTACTTC. Its protein is CASSLAGYEQYF.

This clone was detected a few times. The chain has TRBV7-8 and TRBJ2-7; D is ambiguous. Germline V CDR1 and CDR2: SGHVS, FQNEAQ. The V end lost 5 bases, the J end lost 6 bases, and 14 bases lay between the germline ends. CDR3 length equals 13 residues. The CDR3 region is CASSPWETGEQYF. The CDR3 DNA reads as TGTGCCAGCAGCCCATGGGAAACGGGCGAGCAGTACTTC.

This rearrangement joins TRBV7-9 to TRBJ2-5; 7 bases match TRBD1. The CDR3 has 13 residues. Germline V gene lookup returns CDR1 SEHNR and CDR2 FQNEAQ (reference sequence). With 5 bases clipped from V and 9 bases from J, the junction kept 9 bases outside the gene matches. The CDR3 bases are TGTGCCAGCAGCACTTCTACCCAGGGGGCCCAGTACTTC. Encoded protein: CASSTSTQGAQYF.